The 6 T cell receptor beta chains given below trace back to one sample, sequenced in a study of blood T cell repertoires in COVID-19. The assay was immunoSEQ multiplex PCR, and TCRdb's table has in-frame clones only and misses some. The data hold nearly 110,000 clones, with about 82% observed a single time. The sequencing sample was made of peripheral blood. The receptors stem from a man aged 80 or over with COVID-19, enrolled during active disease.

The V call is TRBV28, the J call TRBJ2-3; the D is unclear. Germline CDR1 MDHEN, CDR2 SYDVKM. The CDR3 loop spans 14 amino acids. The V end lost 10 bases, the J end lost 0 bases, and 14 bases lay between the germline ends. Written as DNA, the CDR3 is TGTGCCACTTACTCCCCTACTAGCACAGATACGCAGTATTTT. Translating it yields CATYSPTSTDTQYF.

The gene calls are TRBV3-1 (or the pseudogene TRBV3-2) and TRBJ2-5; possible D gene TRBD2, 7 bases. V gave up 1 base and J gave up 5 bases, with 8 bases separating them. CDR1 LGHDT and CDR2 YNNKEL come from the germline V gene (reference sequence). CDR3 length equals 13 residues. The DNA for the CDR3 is TGTGCCAGCAGCCAAGCGGGGGGCGAGACCCAGTACTTC. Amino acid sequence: CASSQAGGETQYF.

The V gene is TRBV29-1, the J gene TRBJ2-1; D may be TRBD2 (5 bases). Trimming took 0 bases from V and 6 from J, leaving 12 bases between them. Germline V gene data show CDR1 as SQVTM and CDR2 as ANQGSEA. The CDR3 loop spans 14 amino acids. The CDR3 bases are TGCAGCGTTGAAGATTACGGGGTTGGCAATGAGCAGTTCTTC. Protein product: CSVEDYGVGNEQFF.

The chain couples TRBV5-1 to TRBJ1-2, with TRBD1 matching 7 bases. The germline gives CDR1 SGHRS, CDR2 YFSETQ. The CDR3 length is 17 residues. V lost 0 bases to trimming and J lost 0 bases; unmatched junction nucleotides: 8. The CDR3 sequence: CASSLGVDRRANYGYTF. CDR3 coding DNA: TGCGCCAGCAGCTTGGGGGTGGACAGGCGAGCTAACTATGGCTACACCTTC.

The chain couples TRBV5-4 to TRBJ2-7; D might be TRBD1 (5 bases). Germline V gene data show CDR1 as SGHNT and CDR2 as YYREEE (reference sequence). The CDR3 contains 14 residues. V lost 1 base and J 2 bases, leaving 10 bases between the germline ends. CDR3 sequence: CASSLRGGTYEQYF. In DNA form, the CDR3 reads TGTGCCAGCAGCTTGAGGGGTGGAACCTACGAGCAGTACTTC. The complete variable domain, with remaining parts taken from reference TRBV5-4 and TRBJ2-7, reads ETGVTQSPTHLIKTRGQQVTLRCSSQSGHNTVSWYQQALGQGPQFIFQYYREEENGRGNFPPRFSGLQFPNYSSELNVNALELDDSALYLCASSLRGGTYEQYFGPGTRLTVT.

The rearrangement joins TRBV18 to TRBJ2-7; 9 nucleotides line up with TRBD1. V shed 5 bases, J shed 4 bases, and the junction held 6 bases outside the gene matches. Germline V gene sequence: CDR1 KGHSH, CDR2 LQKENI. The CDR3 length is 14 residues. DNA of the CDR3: TGTGCCAGCTCATTCCGACAGGGGGAATACGAGCAGTACTTC. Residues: CASSFRQGEYEQYF.